The rows below give T cell receptor beta chains drawn from one sample of a study of T cell clonotyping in hematopoietic cell transplantation. Generated by immunoSEQ multiplex PCR, the TCRdb table keeps only in-frame clones and is missing some. In the table there are 35,000 to 45,000 clones, 90% to 95% of which are singletons. The sequenced sample was peripheral blood mononuclear cells, obtained before stem cell transplant. These receptors were obtained from a middle-aged man with chronic myeloid leukemia. Some clones in this sample may be carry-over from other donors' samples. Each CDR3 is given with its conserved first and last residue. The D gene is left open where the match is weak. Clone size is not always given. Where it is, it says once, few, many or a class for expanded clones.

clone_size	v_call	d_call	j_call	cdr3_nt	cdr3_aa
NA	TRBV6-5	TRBD1	TRBJ1-1	TGTGCCAGCAGTTACGGGACAGGGTATATGAACACTGAAGCTTTCTTT	CASSYGTGYMNTEAFF
once	TRBV11-2	NA	TRBJ2-1	TGTGCCAGCAGCTCAAGGGAGGCAGTGATATGGAGTTGGTATGAGCAGTTCTTC	CASSSREAVIWSWYEQFF
once	TRBV4-1	TRBD1	TRBJ2-2	TGCGCCAGCAGTCTCGACAGGGCGAACACCGGGGAGCTGTTTTTT	CASSLDRANTGELFF
NA	TRBV4-3	NA	TRBJ2-6	TGCGCCAGCAGCCAAGATTTAGCTGGGACCAACGTCCTGACTTTC	CASSQDLAGTNVLTF
NA	TRBV30	NA	TRBJ1-5	TGTGCCTGGAATAGTCAGGGGCATCAGCCCCAGCATTTT	CAWNSQGHQPQHF
NA	TRBV30	TRBD1	TRBJ1-6	TGTGCCTGGACGGGACAGGGGCATTCACCCCTCCACTTT	CAWTGQGHSPLHF
NA	TRBV14	TRBD1	TRBJ1-1	TGTGCCAGCAGCCTCAGACAGGGGGTGAACACTGAAGCTTTCTTT	CASSLRQGVNTEAFF
NA	TRBV11-3	TRBD1	TRBJ1-1	TGTGCCAGCAGCTTACAGGGGGCTGGTGAAGCTTTCTTT	CASSLQGAGEAFF
NA	TRBV19	NA	TRBJ1-2	TGTGCCAGCCGTTACCAGGGTCAAGCCGGCTACACCTTC	CASRYQGQAGYTF
NA	TRBV5-1	TRBD2	TRBJ2-3	TGCGCCAGCAGCTTGGCGGGGGGTGGCACAGATACGCAGTATTTT	CASSLAGGGTDTQYF
NA	TRBV27	NA	TRBJ2-3	TGTGCCAGCAGTTCCCTCGGAAGCCCAACAGATACGCAGTATTTT	CASSSLGSPTDTQYF
NA	TRBV30	TRBD1	TRBJ2-5	TGTGCCGGGGACAGAGCGCTACAAGAGACCCAGTACTTC	CAGDRALQETQYF
NA	TRBV27	NA	TRBJ1-2	TGTGCCAGCAGTCCGACCAGAGACTATGGCTACACCTTC	CASSPTRDYGYTF
NA	TRBV27	NA	TRBJ1-5	TGTGCCAGCAGTCCATTCAGGGGTCTTCAGCCCCAGCATTTT	CASSPFRGLQPQHF
NA	TRBV7-6	NA	TRBJ1-5	TGTGCCAGCAGCTTAGTACAGGGCAATCAGCCCCAGCATTTT	CASSLVQGNQPQHF
NA	TRBV9	TRBD1	TRBJ1-3	TGTGCCAGCAGCGTATCATGGGACAGGGGAAACACCATATATTTT	CASSVSWDRGNTIYF
NA	TRBV28	TRBD1	TRBJ1-3	TGTGCCAGCAGAGAACAGGGGTTCTCTGGAAACACCATATATTTT	CASREQGFSGNTIYF